This TCR beta chain was profiled in a study of metastatic and nonmetastatic thyroid tumors. Study-level information: Repertoire comparison spanned blood and tumor or nodule tissue of malignant and benign thyroid patients.

CDR3 length: 17 amino acids. V lost 5 bases to trimming and J lost 5 bases; unmatched junction nucleotides: 11. CDR1 SGHAT and CDR2 FQNNGV come from the germline V gene. This clone is medium-sized (0.01 to 0.1%). The antigen is unknown. Study outcomes and limitations: TCR beta diversity was reportedly significantly higher in malignant thyroid tumors than benign nodules, in blood and tumor.

Authors' methods: Built for papillary thyroid cancer, a distant-metastasis classifier drew on CDR3 differences across clinicopathological groups. Using MiXCR, TCRdb re-called clones from the PCR reads. What appears here as the V and J calls and clone size reflects TCRdb's work, not the paper's. The repertoire includes 35,000 to 50,000 clones, about 4.3% of them detected once, and 8.5% to 10% sits in the top ten. Treatment of any kind had been given to no patient before thyroid surgery. This clonotype originated in a female donor with papillary thyroid cancer or a benign thyroid nodule (not recorded which). Some clones in this sample may be carry-over from other donors' samples. The sequenced sample was blood. The chain couples TRBV11-2 to TRBJ2-2; 10 bases agree with TRBD1. CDR3 residues: CASSLQIDRGQTGELFF. CDR3 DNA sequence: TGTGCCAGCAGCCTTCAAATTGACAGGGGGCAGACCGGGGAGCTGTTTTTT.